The clone carrying this T cell receptor beta chain was observed a handful of times. Antigen specificity is unknown. This specimen comes from a study of beta chain features in type 1 diabetes. Whole-study results and caveats: TCRB repertoires of naive, central memory and Treg cells appeared more similar among patients than among healthy donors. When cDNA is sequenced, cells with high TCR expression could be over-represented. Shorter TCRB CDR3s, moderately but significantly so, were found in Type 1 diabetes patients in all four CD4+ subsets.

The V gene's germline CDR1 is SGHDT and CDR2 YYEEEE. The trim removed 3 bases at V and 4 bases at J, leaving 1 base unmatched. The CDR3 is 13 amino acids. Sequenced material consisted of expressed TCRB transcripts (all of the isolated RNA was reverse transcribed). Repertoires were generated with immunoSEQ multiplex PCR, while TCRdb's copy carries only in-frame clones and drops some. Counted here are fewer than 25,000 clones, 55% to 70% occurring once; the ten biggest clones make up around 4%. The authors sorted CD4+ naive, central memory, regulatory and stem cell-like memory cells via CD45RO/CCR7/CD25/CD127/CD95/CD27. Sorting gave populations that all exceeded 95% purity.

The V and J genes are TRBV5-6 and TRBJ2-7, with TRBD2 matching 10 bases. The clonotype comes from a man aged 18 to 30 with type 1 diabetes. Sequenced material: Tregs from blood. CDR3 region: CASSSTSGYEQYF. In DNA, the CDR3 is TGTGCCAGCAGCTCGACTAGCGGGTACGAGCAGTACTTC.